This passage covers 29 T cell receptor beta chains from one sample sequenced in a study of cytomegalovirus exposure and HLA in healthy donors. PCR used 60 Vbeta primers and 13 Jbeta primers. Here immunoSEQ multiplex PCR was the method, and the copy in TCRdb shows in-frame clones only, minus some. Among fewer than 85,000 clones listed, 74% were seen once. The sample taken for sequencing was PBMCs. These receptors were taken from a man between 40 and 49 years old in good health and CMV-seropositive.

The chain links TRBV18 to TRBJ1-4; D is undetermined. The CDR3 has 15 amino acids. V lost 2 bases and J lost 3, with 10 bases in between. Germline CDR1 is KGHSH and CDR2 is LQKENI. The CDR3 is CASSPSQEANEKLFF. CDR3 in DNA: TGTGCCAGCTCACCATCGCAGGAGGCTAATGAAAAACTGTTTTTT.

This clone appeared a single time. The chain couples TRBV6-6 to TRBJ1-2, with D possibly TRBD1 on 5 matching bases. Deletions cut 8 bases from V and 5 bases from J, with 15 bases between. The CDR3 totals 13 residues. CDR1 is MNHNY and CDR2 is SVGAGI in the germline V gene (reference sequence). The CDR3 sequence is CASLFRVGYGYTF. The CDR3 bases are TGTGCCAGCCTCTTCAGGGTTGGATATGGCTACACCTTC.

The rearrangement uses TRBV19 and TRBJ2-3, with 7 bases identical to TRBD2. Germline CDR1 is LNHDA and CDR2 is SQIVND (reference sequence). The CDR3 is 13 amino acids. V shed 9 bases, J shed 4 bases, and the junction held 7 bases outside the gene matches. As DNA, the CDR3 is TGTGCCAGGCCCATGGCGGGAGCAGATACGCAGTATTTT. Translated, it gives CARPMAGADTQYF.

V gene TRBV10-3 combines with J gene TRBJ1-2, with a weak D call TRBD1 (6 bases). Germline CDR1 ENHRY, CDR2 SYGVKD. V gave up 7 bases and J gave up 7 bases, with 13 bases separating them. The CDR3 is made up of 12 amino acids. The CDR3 DNA is TGTGCCATCACCGATCACAGGGCTGGCTACACCTTC. Protein product: CAITDHRAGYTF.

The rearrangement uses TRBV13 and TRBJ2-2, with TRBD2 as a possible D gene (7 bases). The CDR3 is made up of 17 amino acids. Germline CDR1 reads PRHDT; CDR2 reads FYEKMQ (reference sequence). Trimming removed 2 bases from V and 2 bases from J, with 15 bases in between. CDR3 sequence: CASSLRGDTLNTGELFF. The CDR3 coding sequence is TGTGCCAGCAGCTTACGGGGGGACACACTAAACACCGGGGAGCTGTTTTTT.

This clone was seen only a few times. The V and J genes are TRBV30 and TRBJ1-4, with a weak D call TRBD1 (6 bases). In germline, CDR1 is GTSNPN, CDR2 SVGIG (reference sequence). The V end lost 3 bases, the J end lost 5 bases, and 16 bases lay between the germline ends. CDR3 size: 15 residues. The CDR3 nucleotides read TGTGCCTGGAGGATAAGTATCCAGGGGAATGAAAAACTGTTTTTT. Amino acid sequence: CAWRISIQGNEKLFF.

The chain is built from TRBV29-1 and TRBJ1-4; D remains unclear. Germline-derived CDR1 and CDR2 are SQVTM and ANQGSEA. Trimming removed 5 bases from V and 5 bases from J, with 9 bases in between. The CDR3 is 12 amino acids. The CDR3: CSVLGVNEKLFF. For the CDR3, the DNA is TGCAGCGTTCTCGGGGTAAATGAAAAACTGTTTTTT.

The chain carries TRBV7-2 and TRBJ2-5; D is possibly TRBD2 (7 bases). The germline gives CDR1 SGHTA, CDR2 FQGNSA. CDR3 length: 15 amino acids. V lost 5 bases and J lost 3, with 16 bases in between. CDR3 in DNA: TGTGCCAGCAGCCCCTTGGCGGGGGCGAAAGAGACCCAGTACTTC. Translation gives CASSPLAGAKETQYF. Combining the CDR3 with reference TRBV7-2 and TRBJ2-5 gives the whole variable domain GAGVSQSPSNKVTEKGKDVELRCDPISGHTALYWYRQSLGQGLEFLIYFQGNSAPDKSGLPSDRFSAERTGGSVSTLTIQRTQQEDSAVYLCASSPLAGAKETQYFGPGTRLLVL.

The chain couples TRBV28 to TRBJ1-5; perhaps TRBD1 as D (5 bases). The length of the CDR3 is 16 residues. Germline V gene sequence: CDR1 MDHEN, CDR2 SYDVKM. With 1 base removed from V and 1 base from J, the gap between germline ends came to 11 bases. CDR3 sequence: CASSLFADSSNQPQHF. DNA for the CDR3: TGTGCCAGCAGTTTATTCGCCGACAGCAGCAATCAGCCCCAGCATTTT. Full variable domain (outside the CDR3, taken from reference TRBV28 and TRBJ1-5): DVKVTQSSRYLVKRTGEKVFLECVQDMDHENMFWYRQDPGLGLRLIYFSYDVKMKEKGDIPEGYSVSREKKERFSLILESASTNQTSMYLCASSLFADSSNQPQHFGDGTRLSIL.

This rearrangement joins TRBV2 to TRBJ2-5, with 15 bases aligning to TRBD2. This CDR3 comprises 17 residues. Germline V gives CDR1 SNHLY, CDR2 FYNNEI. The V gene end was trimmed by 6 bases and the J gene end by 1 base; junction bases not matched to a gene: 6. The CDR3 here is CASSLGTSGGLQETQYF. For the CDR3, the DNA is TGTGCCAGCAGCCTTGGGACTAGCGGGGGGCTCCAAGAGACCCAGTACTTC.

In this sample, this clone turned up once. This CDR3 is CASSGHRDGLFF. CDR3 in DNA: TGTGCCAGCAGCGGTCACAGAGACGGGCTGTTTTTT. The J gene is TRBJ2-2, the V gene TRBV6-5, with D unresolved. Germline V gene lookup returns CDR1 MNHEY and CDR2 SVGAGI. Trimming removed 6 bases at V and 13 bases at J, with 15 bases between. The CDR3 length is 12 residues.

V gene TRBV28 combines with J gene TRBJ1-6; 8 bases are a match to TRBD1. This CDR3 region has 13 residues. With 6 bases clipped from V and 10 bases from J, the junction kept 5 bases outside the gene matches. The germline gives CDR1 MDHEN, CDR2 SYDVKM. The chain's CDR3 is CASSGQGQSPLHF. The CDR3 DNA reads TGTGCCAGCAGCGGACAGGGACAATCACCCCTCCACTTT.

This chain uses TRBV29-1 with TRBJ1-1; no clear D. The germline CDR1 and CDR2 sequences are SQVTM and ANQGSEA. V gave up 6 bases and J gave up 8 bases, with 16 bases separating them. The CDR3 runs to 12 residues. The CDR3 DNA follows: TGCAGCGTCGCCAAAAAAGACTACGAAGCTTTCTTT. Its translation is CSVAKKDYEAFF.

This chain joins TRBV2 and TRBJ2-2; TRBD1 might be the D (6 bases). V shed 8 bases and J shed 6 bases, with 13 bases lying between them. CDR1 is SNHLY and CDR2 is FYNNEI in the germline V gene. The CDR3 spans 13 residues. The CDR3 nucleotides read TGTGCCAGCTCCTGGGCAGGGGCCGGGGAGCTGTTTTTT. It yields the protein CASSWAGAGELFF.

The V call is TRBV5-4, the J call TRBJ1-5, with 8 nucleotides matching TRBD1. V lost 3 bases, J lost 6 bases, and 5 bases stayed unmatched. This CDR3 has 14 amino acids. Germline loops: CDR1 SGHNT, CDR2 YYREEE (reference sequence). CDR3 DNA sequence: TGTGCCAGCAGCTATGGGACAGGCCTTCAGCCCCAGCATTTT. Protein sequence: CASSYGTGLQPQHF.

This clone was counted a few times. The chain combines TRBV7-2 with TRBJ2-5; 11 bases are shared with TRBD1. The CDR3 covers 15 residues. Trimming at V came to 4 bases and at J to 0 bases, leaving 1 base not matched to a gene. From germline, CDR1 is SGHTA and CDR2 FQGNSA. This CDR3 is CASSWDRGDQETQYF. CDR3 DNA sequence: TGTGCCAGCAGCTGGGACAGGGGGGACCAAGAGACCCAGTACTTC.

V is TRBV2 and J is TRBJ1-2; 8 nucleotides match TRBD1. The length of the CDR3 is 14 residues. Germline V lookup: CDR1 SNHLY, CDR2 FYNNEI. V shed 2 bases and J 7 bases; nucleotides not matched to a gene: 6. CDR3 protein: CASSETAGGSGYTF. DNA of the CDR3: TGTGCCAGCAGTGAAACGGCAGGGGGCAGTGGCTACACCTTC. The variable domain in full, with the rest retrieved from reference TRBV2 and TRBJ1-2, is EPEVTQTPSHQVTQMGQEVILRCVPISNHLYFYWYRQILGQKVEFLVSFYNNEISEKSEIFDDQFSVERPDGSNFTLKIRSTKLEDSAMYFCASSETAGGSGYTFGSGTRLTVV.

This chain uses TRBV7-9 with TRBJ1-2, with TRBD1 matching 7 bases. Trimming at V came to 5 bases and at J to 0 bases, leaving 3 bases not matched to a gene. Germline V gives CDR1 SEHNR, CDR2 FQNEAQ (reference sequence). This CDR3 contains 14 residues. The CDR3 sequence is CASSPTGANYGYTF. The CDR3 bases are TGTGCCAGCAGCCCCACAGGGGCTAACTATGGCTACACCTTC.

V is TRBV28 and J is TRBJ2-7; D may be TRBD2 (5 bases). The V and J ends lost 6 bases and 5 bases respectively, with 14 bases between them. The CDR3 is 13 amino acids. Germline V gene data show CDR1 as MDHEN and CDR2 as SYDVKM. CDR3 residues: CASSLTGYDEQYF. The CDR3 DNA follows: TGTGCCAGCAGCCTAACGGGGTACGACGAGCAGTACTTC.

The rearrangement uses TRBV21-1 and TRBJ1-5; the table gives TRBD1 as D, unverified against the DNA. TRBV21-1 is marked as a pseudogene. The CDR3 is 13 residues long. The CDR3: CASSKTGNQPQHF. CDR3 nucleotide sequence: TGTGCCAGCAGCAAAACAGGGAATCAGCCCCAGCATTTT.

Only a few counts were recorded for this clone. The CDR3 sequence is CASKLNTRALGEQFF. The DNA for the CDR3 is TGTGCCAGCAAACTCAATACTAGGGCCCTGGGTGAGCAGTTCTTC. V usage is TRBV5-6 and J usage is TRBJ2-1; D is perhaps TRBD2 (5 bases). V was trimmed by 6 bases and J by 9 bases, leaving 22 bases between them. CDR1 is SGHDT and CDR2 is YYEEEE in the germline V gene. CDR3 length: 15 amino acids.

This clone has just one count. The junction and the germline gene differ at one end; a read error may be behind it. The rearrangement links TRBV28 to TRBJ2-7; 7 bases fit TRBD1. Germline V CDR1 and CDR2: MDHEN, SYDVKM. The CDR3 has 13 amino acids. The CDR3 here is CASRTPERGRNDF. The CDR3 bases are TGTGCCAGCAGGACCCCAGAGAGGGGGCGCAATGACTTC.

The chain recombines TRBV10-3 with TRBJ1-2; a possible D gene is TRBD1 (6 bases). The CDR3 spans 13 residues. CDR1 is ENHRY, CDR2 SYGVKD, per germline. Trimming cost V 8 bases and J 2 bases, with 12 bases left between them. The CDR3 spells CAIRVTGNYGYTF. CDR3 bases: TGTGCCATCCGGGTAACAGGGAACTATGGCTACACCTTC.

The V and J genes are TRBV19 and TRBJ1-6; 7 bases align to TRBD1. V shed 4 bases, J shed 7 bases, and the junction held 4 bases outside the gene matches. The CDR3 consists of 14 residues. The germline V gene has CDR1 LNHDA and CDR2 SQIVND (reference sequence). The CDR3 sequence: CASSKGTVNSPLHF. CDR3 coding DNA: TGTGCCAGTAGTAAAGGGACAGTAAATTCACCCCTCCACTTT.

The chain carries TRBV5-6 and TRBJ1-1; 9 bases are a match to TRBD1. CDR3 size: 13 residues. With 3 bases clipped from V and 4 bases from J, the junction kept 1 base outside the gene matches. The germline CDR1 and CDR2 sequences are SGHDT and YYEEEE. CDR3: CASSSGQGTEAFF. The CDR3 DNA reads as TGTGCCAGCAGCTCGGGACAGGGCACTGAAGCTTTCTTT.

The V gene is TRBV5-4, the J gene TRBJ1-4; D is possibly TRBD1 (6 bases). CDR1 and CDR2 (germline): SGHNT, YYREEE (reference sequence). The CDR3 has 13 residues. The germline V and J ends were trimmed by 5 bases and 8 bases, with 13 bases remaining between them. CDR3 in DNA: TGTGCCAGCAGAGTAAAGGGGGACGAAAAACTGTTTTTT. Its protein is CASRVKGDEKLFF.

Here the CDR3 DNA reads TGTGCCAGTAGTATAGAATCTCCTAGCGGGGCCCTGGCTCCGCAGTATTTT. Translation gives CASSIESPSGALAPQYF. The chain is built from TRBV19 and TRBJ2-3; 9 positions match TRBD2. CDR3 length equals 17 residues. Germline V CDR1 and CDR2: LNHDA, SQIVND (reference sequence). The trim removed 0 bases at V and 10 bases at J, leaving 14 bases unmatched.

This clone came up a few times. The chain recombines TRBV2 with TRBJ2-2; 7 bases fit TRBD2. CDR3 size: 14 residues. After removal of 10 bases from V and 0 bases from J, the junction contained 5 bases not matched to a gene. Germline lookup yields CDR1 SNHLY and CDR2 FYNNEI. The CDR3 here is CATASGANTGELFF. For the CDR3, the DNA is TGTGCCACCGCGAGCGGGGCGAACACCGGGGAGCTGTTTTTT.

The chain links TRBV2 to TRBJ2-7; 8 nucleotides align to TRBD1. The CDR3 runs 13 residues. Germline-derived CDR1 and CDR2 are SNHLY and FYNNEI. Germline trimming cut 6 bases from V and 3 bases from J; bases unmatched to any gene: 4. The CDR3 region has the DNA TGTGCCAGCAGCACGGACAGGGTCTACGAGCAGTACTTC. Translating it yields CASSTDRVYEQYF.